This T cell receptor (beta chain) stems from a study of Graves' ophthalmopathy and Graves' hyperthyroidism (dated by TCRdb to between 2017 and 2018). Notes on the research overall: Stable hyperthyroidism was defined as no progression to ophthalmopathy within 18 months of follow-up. The study used TCR beta repertoire signatures to distinguish Graves' ophthalmopathy from Graves' hyperthyroidism and to predict progression to ophthalmopathy. In total, 135 blood samples were TCR-sequenced: fewer than 50 ophthalmopathy, around 75 hyperthyroidism and approximately 17 hyperthyroidism-to-ophthalmopathy patients. To explore V-J signatures that separate ophthalmopathy from hyperthyroidism, a discovery set of around 97 patients was enrolled, consisting of 40 to 45 with ophthalmopathy and about 60 with stable hyperthyroidism. The independent validation cohort included some 19 hyperthyroidism patients plus 17 patients who later progressed from hyperthyroidism to ophthalmopathy. T-cell repertoires of thyroid tissue and blood were compared in a handful of hyperthyroidism patients. Once sampling was done, hyperthyroidism patients were given methimazole at a starting dose of 30 mg daily, while ophthalmopathy patients were given high-dose intravenous methylprednisolone. The paper as a whole reports these results and caveats: Most expanded thyroid clonotypes with a frequency above 0.001 also appeared in blood, which suggests that blood repertoires may reflect the immune response in the thyroid. The 13-signature model separated ophthalmopathy from stable hyperthyroidism with 85% to 90% sensitivity and approximately 83% specificity in cross-validation, and 80%/75% in the test set. Sample size was not statistically predetermined, and group allocation was not concealed from the investigators. In validation, the model predicted ophthalmopathy progression with over 60% sensitivity and approximately 78% specificity; around twelve predicted patients were CT-confirmed with GO in a median of 6.5 months.

On this clonotype: Its antigen remains undetermined. One base away lies a much larger clone, so this may be a sequencing read error.

For repertoire sequencing, the TCR beta CDR3 regions were amplified from RNA transcripts. A first-round RT-PCR used HTBI primers with the Qiagen OneStep RT-PCR kit, followed by a second-round multiplex PCR, size selection and purification. The libraries underwent paired-end sequencing with 100 bp reads on an Illumina HiSeq2000. On the authors' methods: SOAPnuke was used to process the reads, removing any read that contained adapters or uncalled bases, had a mean Phred below 15, or lacked an exact match to the constant primer or identifier. High-quality paired reads were merged with COPE v1.2.5. Each unique nucleotide sequence was defined as a clonotype, and clonotypes were aligned to IMGT TRB V, D and J references with MiTCR v1.1. Only V-J combinations with frequency above 0.0001 were analysed, covering about 99% of repertoires. For each V-J combination, a TCR clonal expansion and chaos score was defined as the ratio of F50 clonal expansion to chaos observed in the TCRdist matrix. Features were reduced by Welch's t-statistics and random forest to around 14 V-J combinations, which fed a naive Bayes classifier. The Morisita-Horn index was used to measure how similar the thyroid and blood repertoires were. TCRdb ran its own pipeline on the public reads, namely fastp trimming at Q25 and MiXCR clone calling, and kept in-frame beta chains. Each entry merges the rows of one CDR3 protein and shows their most common DNA and genes. TCRdb, not the original authors, processed these V and J calls. The sample yields around 1.1 million distinct CDR3 sequences; about 40% were counted once. In total, the top ten clones hold around 10% of the sample.

The hyperthyroidism patients were 18 to 65 years old and newly diagnosed, with a disease duration of less than 2 months. Anyone with other autoimmune diseases, uncontrolled infections, pregnancy or lactation was excluded from the study. Diagnosis was based on clinical symptoms, serum thyroxine, TRAb, thyroid ultrasound and orbital computed tomography. Total RNA was extracted using Trizol reagent, and RNA quality was checked on an Agilent 2100 Bioanalyzer. The sequencing input was peripheral blood or thyroid tissue (not recorded which). The clonotype comes from an adult man with Graves' hyperthyroidism.

The CDR3 reads as follows: CASRSGPQGPYF. The DNA sequence reads TGTGCCAGCCGCTCGGGGCCACAGGGACCGTACTTC. The sequence is built from TRBV5-4 and TRBJ2-5; 6 matching bases give a weak D call of TRBD1. The V end loses 7 bases and the J end loses 13 bases, and a stretch of 20 bases separates them. In the germline V gene (reference sequence), CDR1 corresponds to SGHNT and CDR2 to YYREEE. The CDR3 spans 12 residues, from the cysteine through the phenylalanine. The kept DNA is CDR3 alone, 36 bases in frame from the first base.